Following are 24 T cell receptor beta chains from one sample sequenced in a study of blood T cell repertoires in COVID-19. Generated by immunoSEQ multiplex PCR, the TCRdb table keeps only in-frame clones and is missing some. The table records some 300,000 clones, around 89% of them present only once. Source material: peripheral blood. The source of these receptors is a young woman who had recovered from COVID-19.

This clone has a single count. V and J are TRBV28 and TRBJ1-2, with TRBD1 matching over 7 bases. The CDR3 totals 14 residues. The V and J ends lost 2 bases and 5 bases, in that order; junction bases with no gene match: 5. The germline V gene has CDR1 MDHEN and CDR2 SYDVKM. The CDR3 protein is CASSLRGRRYGYTF. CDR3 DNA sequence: TGTGCCAGCAGTTTAAGGGGGCGTCGGTATGGCTACACCTTC.

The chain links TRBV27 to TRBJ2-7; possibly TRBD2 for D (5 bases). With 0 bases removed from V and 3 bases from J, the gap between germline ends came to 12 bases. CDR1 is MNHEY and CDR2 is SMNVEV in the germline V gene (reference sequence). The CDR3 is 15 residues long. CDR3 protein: CASSLSSSGVYEQYF. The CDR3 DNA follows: TGTGCCAGCAGTTTATCTAGCAGCGGAGTCTACGAGCAGTACTTC.

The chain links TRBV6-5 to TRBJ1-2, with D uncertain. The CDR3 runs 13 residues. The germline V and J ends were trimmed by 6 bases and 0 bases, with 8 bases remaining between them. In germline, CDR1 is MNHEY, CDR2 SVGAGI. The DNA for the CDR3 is TGTGCCAGCAGCGTTAACACTAACTATGGCTACACCTTC. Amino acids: CASSVNTNYGYTF.

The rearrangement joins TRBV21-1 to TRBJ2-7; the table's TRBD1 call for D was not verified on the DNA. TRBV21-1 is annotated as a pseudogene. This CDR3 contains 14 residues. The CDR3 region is CASSNAQGATEQYF. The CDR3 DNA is TGTGCCAGCAGCAATGCACAGGGGGCCACCGAGCAGTACTTC.

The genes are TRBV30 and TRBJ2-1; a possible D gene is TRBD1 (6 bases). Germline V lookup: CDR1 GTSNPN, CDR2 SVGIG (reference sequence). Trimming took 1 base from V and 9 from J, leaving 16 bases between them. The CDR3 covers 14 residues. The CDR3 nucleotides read TGTGCCTGGAGTGCTAACACAGGGCCAAGTGAGCAGTTCTTC. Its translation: CAWSANTGPSEQFF.

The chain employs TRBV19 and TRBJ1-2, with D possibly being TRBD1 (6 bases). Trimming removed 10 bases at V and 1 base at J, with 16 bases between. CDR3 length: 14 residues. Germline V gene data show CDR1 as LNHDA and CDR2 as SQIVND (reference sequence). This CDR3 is CAIGPGHFNYGYTF. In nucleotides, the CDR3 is TGTGCCATTGGACCGGGACACTTTAACTATGGCTACACCTTC.

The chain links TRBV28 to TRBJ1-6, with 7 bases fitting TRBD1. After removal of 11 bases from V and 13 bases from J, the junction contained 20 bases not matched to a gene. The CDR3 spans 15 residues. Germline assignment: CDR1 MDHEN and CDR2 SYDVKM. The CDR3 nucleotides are TGTGCCTCCAGTTTAGGCGACAGGGCGGTGGGTCCCCTCCACTTT. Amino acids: CASSLGDRAVGPLHF.

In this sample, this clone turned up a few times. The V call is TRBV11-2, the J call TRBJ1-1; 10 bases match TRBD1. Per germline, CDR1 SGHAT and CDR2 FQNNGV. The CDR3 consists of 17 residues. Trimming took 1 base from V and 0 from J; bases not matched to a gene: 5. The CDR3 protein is CASSLVWDRGLNTEAFF. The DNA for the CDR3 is TGTGCCAGCAGCTTAGTTTGGGACAGGGGATTGAACACTGAAGCTTTCTTT.

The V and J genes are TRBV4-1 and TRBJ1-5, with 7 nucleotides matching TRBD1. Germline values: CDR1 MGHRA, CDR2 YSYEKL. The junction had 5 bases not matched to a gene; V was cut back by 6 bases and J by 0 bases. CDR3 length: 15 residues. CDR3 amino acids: CASRTGTASNQPQHF. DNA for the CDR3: TGCGCCAGCAGAACCGGGACAGCTAGCAATCAGCCCCAGCATTTT.

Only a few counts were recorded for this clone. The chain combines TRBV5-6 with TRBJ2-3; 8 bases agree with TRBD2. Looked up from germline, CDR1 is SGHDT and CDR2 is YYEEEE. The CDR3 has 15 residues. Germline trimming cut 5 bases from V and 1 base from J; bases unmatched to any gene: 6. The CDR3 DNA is TGTGCCAGCAGAGCGCGGGGGGCCCGCACAGATACGCAGTATTTT. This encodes CASRARGARTDTQYF. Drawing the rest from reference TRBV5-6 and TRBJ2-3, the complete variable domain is DAGVTQSPTHLIKTRGQQVTLRCSPKSGHDTVSWYQQALGQGPQFIFQYYEEEERQRGNFPDRFSGHQFPNYSSELNVNALLLGDSALYLCASRARGARTDTQYFGPGTRLTVL.

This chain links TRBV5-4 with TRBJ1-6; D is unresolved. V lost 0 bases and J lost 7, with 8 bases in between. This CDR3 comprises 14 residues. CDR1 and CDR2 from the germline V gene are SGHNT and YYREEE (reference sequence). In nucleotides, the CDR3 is TGTGCCAGCAGCTTGGACGTCGGGAATTCACCCCTCCACTTT. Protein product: CASSLDVGNSPLHF. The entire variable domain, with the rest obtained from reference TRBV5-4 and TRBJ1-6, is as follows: ETGVTQSPTHLIKTRGQQVTLRCSSQSGHNTVSWYQQALGQGPQFIFQYYREEENGRGNFPPRFSGLQFPNYSSELNVNALELDDSALYLCASSLDVGNSPLHFGNGTRLTVT.

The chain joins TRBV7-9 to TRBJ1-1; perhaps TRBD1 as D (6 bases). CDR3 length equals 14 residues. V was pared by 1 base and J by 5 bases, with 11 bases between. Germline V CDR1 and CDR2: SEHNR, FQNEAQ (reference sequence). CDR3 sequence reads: CASSLGRGATEAFF. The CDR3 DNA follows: TGTGCCAGCAGCTTAGGCAGGGGCGCGACTGAAGCTTTCTTT.

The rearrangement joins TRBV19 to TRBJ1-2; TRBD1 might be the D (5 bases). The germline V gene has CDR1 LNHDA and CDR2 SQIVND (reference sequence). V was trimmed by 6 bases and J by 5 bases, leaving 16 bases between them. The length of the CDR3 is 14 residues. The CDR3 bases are TGTGCCAGTAGGAATCCCAGGGTACCGTATGGCTACACCTTC. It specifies CASRNPRVPYGYTF.

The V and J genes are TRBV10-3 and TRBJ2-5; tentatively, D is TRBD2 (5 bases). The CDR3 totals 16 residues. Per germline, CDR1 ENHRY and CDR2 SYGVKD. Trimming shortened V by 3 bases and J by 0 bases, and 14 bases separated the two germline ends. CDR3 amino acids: CAISDFAGLYQETQYF. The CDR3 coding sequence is TGTGCCATCAGTGATTTTGCGGGCCTGTACCAAGAGACCCAGTACTTC.

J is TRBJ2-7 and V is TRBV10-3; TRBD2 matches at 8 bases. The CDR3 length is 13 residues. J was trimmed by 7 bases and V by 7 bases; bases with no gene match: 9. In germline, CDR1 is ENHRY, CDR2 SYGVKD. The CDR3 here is CAITPTSVGEQYF. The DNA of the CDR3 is TGTGCCATCACCCCGACTAGCGTCGGGGAGCAGTACTTC.

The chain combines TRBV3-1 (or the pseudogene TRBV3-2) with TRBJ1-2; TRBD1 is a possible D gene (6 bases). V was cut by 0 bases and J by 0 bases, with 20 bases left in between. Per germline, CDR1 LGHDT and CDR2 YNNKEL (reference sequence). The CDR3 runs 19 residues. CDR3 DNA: TGTGCCAGCAGCCAAGAGCCACCAGGGGTGGGGAGAGCTAACTATGGCTACACCTTC. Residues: CASSQEPPGVGRANYGYTF.

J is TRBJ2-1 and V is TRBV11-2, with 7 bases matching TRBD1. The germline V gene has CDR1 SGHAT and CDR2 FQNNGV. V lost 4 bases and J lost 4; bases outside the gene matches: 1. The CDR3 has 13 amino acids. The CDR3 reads CASSSDRYNEQFF. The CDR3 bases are TGTGCCAGCAGCTCGGACAGGTACAATGAGCAGTTCTTC.

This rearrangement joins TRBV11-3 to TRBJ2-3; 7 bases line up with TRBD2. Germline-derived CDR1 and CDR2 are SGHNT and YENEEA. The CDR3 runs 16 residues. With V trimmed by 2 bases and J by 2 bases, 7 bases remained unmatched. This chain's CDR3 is CASSLRASGPTDTQYF. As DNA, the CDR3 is TGTGCCAGCAGCTTAAGGGCTAGCGGACCCACAGATACGCAGTATTTT.

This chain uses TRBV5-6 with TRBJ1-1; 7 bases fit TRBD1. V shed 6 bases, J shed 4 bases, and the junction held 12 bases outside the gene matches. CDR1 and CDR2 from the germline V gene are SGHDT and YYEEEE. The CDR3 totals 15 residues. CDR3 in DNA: TGTGCCAGCACCCTAGGTTTGGGACAGATCACTGAAGCTTTCTTT. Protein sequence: CASTLGLGQITEAFF.

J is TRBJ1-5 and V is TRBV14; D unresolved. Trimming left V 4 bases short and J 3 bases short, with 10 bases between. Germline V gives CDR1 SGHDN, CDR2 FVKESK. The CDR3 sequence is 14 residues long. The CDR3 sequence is CASSRRGINQPQHF. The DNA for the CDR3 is TGTGCCAGCAGCCGCAGAGGGATCAATCAGCCCCAGCATTTT.

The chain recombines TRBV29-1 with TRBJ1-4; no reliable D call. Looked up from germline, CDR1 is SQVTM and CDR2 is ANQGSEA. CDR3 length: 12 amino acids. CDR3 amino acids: CGGRGTNEKLFF. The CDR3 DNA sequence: TGCGGCGGAAGAGGAACTAATGAAAAACTGTTTTTT. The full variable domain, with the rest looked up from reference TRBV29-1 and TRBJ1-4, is SAVISQKPSRDICQRGTSLTIQCQVDSQVTMMFWYRQQPGQSLTLIATANQGSEATYESGFVIDKFPISRPNLTFSTLTVSNMSPEDSSIYLCGGRGTNEKLFFGSGTQLSVL.

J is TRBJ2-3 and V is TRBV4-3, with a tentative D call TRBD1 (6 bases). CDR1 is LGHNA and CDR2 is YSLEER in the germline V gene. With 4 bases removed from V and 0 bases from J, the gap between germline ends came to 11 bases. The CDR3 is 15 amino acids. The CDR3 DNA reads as TGCGCCAGCAGCCTATTAGGACAGAGCACAGATACGCAGTATTTT. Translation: CASSLLGQSTDTQYF.

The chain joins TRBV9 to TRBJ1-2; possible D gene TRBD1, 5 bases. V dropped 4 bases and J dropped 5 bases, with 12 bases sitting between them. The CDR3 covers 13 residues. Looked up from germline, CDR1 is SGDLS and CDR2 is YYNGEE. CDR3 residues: CASSQTGTYGYTF. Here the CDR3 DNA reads TGTGCCAGCAGCCAAACCGGGACTTATGGCTACACCTTC. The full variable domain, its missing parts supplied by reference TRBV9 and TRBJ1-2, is DSGVTQTPKHLITATGQRVTLRCSPRSGDLSVYWYQQSLDQGLQFLIQYYNGEERAKGNILERFSAQQFPDLHSELNLSSLELGDSALYFCASSQTGTYGYTFGSGTRLTVV.

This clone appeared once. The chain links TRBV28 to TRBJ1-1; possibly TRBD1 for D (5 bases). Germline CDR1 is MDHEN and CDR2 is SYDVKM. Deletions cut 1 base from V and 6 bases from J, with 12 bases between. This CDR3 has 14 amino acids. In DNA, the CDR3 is TGTGCCAGCAGTTTATTGAGGTCGGGGGCTGAAGCTTTCTTT. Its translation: CASSLLRSGAEAFF.